The 28 T cell receptor beta chains below come from one sample, sequenced in a study of low-dose radiotherapy and immunotherapy resistance in tumors. Gene-specific TRAV and TRBV primers were used for first-strand cDNA, covering alpha and beta chains. TCR amplification ran approximately 22 PCR cycles using constant-region and V-primer adapter primers. TCRdb reprocessed the reads via MiXCR and lists one record per CDR3 protein. Seen here are approximately 90,000 distinct CDR3 sequences, 9% to 9.5% observed once, and the top ten hold more than 0.85%. The time point denotes: before trial treatment. Sample: PBMCs, taken before treatment. These receptors all stem from a male donor with prostate cancer.

Of note for this clonotype: A read error is likely here: a far larger clone is one base away. The V and J genes are TRBV27 and TRBJ1-5; D may be TRBD1 (6 bases). The CDR3 totals 12 residues. The germline V gene has CDR1 MNHEY and CDR2 SMNVEV (reference sequence). The CDR3 spells CVSSEGGQPQHF. In DNA form, the CDR3 reads TGTGTCAGCAGTGAAGGGGGTCAGCCCCAGCATTTT.

This clonotype came up many times. The chain joins TRBV10-3 to TRBJ2-7, with 10 nucleotides matching TRBD1. The V gene's germline CDR1 is ENHRY and CDR2 SYGVKD. After removal of 3 bases from V and 6 bases from J, the junction contained 11 bases not matched to a gene. The CDR3 runs 16 residues. Here the CDR3 reads CAISEMTGGQEGEQYF. In nucleotides, the CDR3 is TGTGCCATCAGTGAAATGACAGGGGGCCAGGAAGGCGAGCAGTACTTC.

The chain recombines TRBV20-1 with TRBJ2-7; D is perhaps TRBD1 or TRBD2 (5 bases each). V was pared by 5 bases and J by 4 bases, with 18 bases between. This CDR3 has 14 amino acids. Germline V gene lookup returns CDR1 DFQATT and CDR2 SNEGSKA (reference sequence). This CDR3 reads CSASGLRWGYEQYF. Written as DNA, the CDR3 is TGCAGTGCTTCAGGACTGCGGTGGGGGTACGAGCAGTACTTC.

This clonotype was seen at least ten times. The V gene is TRBV6-6, the J gene TRBJ2-3, with 12 nucleotides matching TRBD1. The CDR3 loop spans 15 amino acids. V shed 2 bases and J 7 bases; nucleotides not matched to a gene: 4. The germline V gene encodes CDR1 MNHNY and CDR2 SVGAGI (reference sequence). DNA for the CDR3: TGTGCCAGCAGTTACGGGACAGGGGGCGAGTATACGCAGTATTTT. Residues: CASSYGTGGEYTQYF.

The chain carries TRBV13 and TRBJ2-1; TRBD2 aligns across 10 bases. Per germline, CDR1 PRHDT and CDR2 FYEKMQ (reference sequence). V lost 3 bases and J lost 8; bases outside the gene matches: 13. CDR3 size: 17 residues. The CDR3 region is CASSLDPSGRASHEQFF. In DNA form, the CDR3 reads TGTGCCAGCAGCTTGGATCCCAGCGGGAGGGCCTCACATGAGCAGTTCTTC.

This clonotype came up many times. The rearrangement links TRBV29-1 to TRBJ2-1, with D possibly TRBD1 on 5 matching bases. Trimming pared 6 bases from V and 8 bases from J, leaving 23 bases between. CDR1 and CDR2 from the germline V gene are SQVTM and ANQGSEA. The CDR3 sequence is 15 residues long. The CDR3 nucleotides are TGCAGCGTGTCCGGACACCCTAAATCTTTCGATGAGCAGTTCTTC. This encodes CSVSGHPKSFDEQFF.

V is TRBV7-3 and J is TRBJ2-5; no clear D. This CDR3 comprises 11 residues. Germline V CDR1 and CDR2: SGHTA, FQGTGA. The ends were cut back, 7 bases at V and 5 bases at J, with 8 bases in the middle. In DNA, the CDR3 is TGTGCCAGCACCTATCCCGAGACCCAGTACTTC. Translation: CASTYPETQYF.

This clonotype was found many times. V gene TRBV5-1 combines with J gene TRBJ2-3; possibly TRBD1 or TRBD2 for D (5 bases each). CDR1 is SGHRS and CDR2 is YFSETQ in the germline V gene. This CDR3 is built from 16 residues. Trimming shortened V by 3 bases and J by 1 base, and 15 bases separated the two germline ends. CDR3 region: CASSWRGELRTDTQYF. DNA for the CDR3: TGCGCCAGCAGCTGGAGAGGGGAACTTCGCACAGATACGCAGTATTTT.

This clonotype has a count of ten or more. The V and J genes are TRBV15 and TRBJ2-1; unclear D gene. With 1 base removed from V and 10 bases from J, the gap between germline ends came to 11 bases. Germline CDR1 reads LNHNV; CDR2 reads YYDKDF (reference sequence). This CDR3 region has 13 residues. Written as DNA, the CDR3 is TGTGCCACCAGCAGAGTCCGGTTGGGGGAGCAGTTCTTC. The encoded protein is CATSRVRLGEQFF.

This clonotype was found many times. In DNA, the CDR3 is TGTGCCAGCAGCTGGACAGGGAGTCAGCCCCAGCATTTT. Its translation: CASSWTGSQPQHF. The genes are TRBV7-2 and TRBJ1-5; 8 nucleotides line up with TRBD1. This CDR3 comprises 13 residues. J gave up 6 bases and V 4 bases, and 2 bases lay outside the gene matches. Germline CDR1 reads SGHTA; CDR2 reads FQGNSA.

This clonotype was observed at least ten times. The chain employs TRBV6-2 or TRBV6-3 and TRBJ1-2, with a tentative D call TRBD1 (5 bases). V lost 5 bases, J lost 4 bases, and 17 bases lay in between. The CDR3 is 15 amino acids. Looked up from germline, CDR1 is MNHEY and CDR2 is SVGEGT. For the CDR3, the DNA is TGTGCCAGCAGTCCGTTTTCAATCGGGGCCTATGGCTACACCTTC. It yields the protein CASSPFSIGAYGYTF.

There are many counts of this clonotype. This sequence joins TRBV7-3 and TRBJ1-2; 11 bases are shared with TRBD1. Germline trimming cut 4 bases from V and 5 bases from J; bases unmatched to any gene: 9. CDR3 length: 16 amino acids. The germline CDR1 and CDR2 sequences are SGHTA and FQGTGA. CDR3 sequence reads: CASSSRPGQGEYGYTF. CDR3 DNA: TGTGCCAGCAGCTCACGACCGGGACAGGGGGAGTATGGCTACACCTTC.

This clonotype was seen repeatedly, ten times or more. The chain links TRBV28 to TRBJ2-4; weak D call: TRBD1 (6 bases). The CDR3 is made up of 15 amino acids. Trimming removed 6 bases from V and 6 bases from J, with 18 bases in between. Germline V lookup: CDR1 MDHEN, CDR2 SYDVKM. CDR3 amino acids: CASSRPQGSGNIQYF. CDR3 DNA: TGTGCCAGCAGCCGCCCACAGGGATCGGGAAACATTCAGTACTTC.

This clonotype was detected many times. The chain uses TRBV5-1 and TRBJ2-1, with 7 bases that match TRBD2. The CDR3 loop spans 16 amino acids. Germline CDR1 is SGHRS and CDR2 is YFSETQ. J gave up 8 bases and V 3 bases, and 14 bases lay outside the gene matches. CDR3 sequence: CASSSNGLVGLDEQFF. CDR3 nucleotides: TGCGCCAGCAGCTCCAACGGACTAGTGGGCCTTGATGAGCAGTTCTTC.

In its sample, this clonotype was seen many times. The gene calls are TRBV12-5 and TRBJ2-2; D is undetermined. This CDR3 comprises 13 residues. The V and J ends lost 1 base and 1 base respectively, with 1 base between them. Looked up from germline, CDR1 is LGHNT and CDR2 is FRNRAP. CDR3 protein: CASGLGNTGELFF. CDR3 sequence (DNA): TGTGCTAGTGGTTTGGGGAACACCGGGGAGCTGTTTTTT.

This clonotype was detected ten times or more. The rearrangement uses TRBV6-6 and TRBJ2-2; tentatively, D is TRBD2 (5 bases). V was shortened by 6 bases and J by 0 bases, with 8 bases between the two germline ends. Germline V gives CDR1 MNHNY, CDR2 SVGAGI (reference sequence). This CDR3 is built from 14 residues. The CDR3 loop is CASRSGSNTGELFF. The CDR3 nucleotides read TGTGCCAGCAGGAGCGGCTCGAACACCGGGGAGCTGTTTTTT.

The sample holds many counts of this clonotype. This chain links TRBV28 with TRBJ2-7; D not certain. Germline values: CDR1 MDHEN, CDR2 SYDVKM. V dropped 9 bases and J dropped 6 bases, with 12 bases sitting between them. This CDR3 contains 11 residues. CDR3 sequence reads: CASSFYSEQYF. The CDR3 nucleotides are TGTGCCAGTAGCTTCTATTCCGAGCAGTACTTC.

A word on this clonotype: A far larger clone is just one base off, so this is likely a read error. This chain joins TRBV3-1 and TRBJ2-7, with D perhaps matching TRBD2 (6 bases). Germline V CDR1 and CDR2: LGHDT, YNNKEL (reference sequence). The CDR3 length is 13 residues. Trimming took off 4 bases at V and 7 bases at J, with 14 bases between the two ends. This CDR3 reads CASSPGEANEQYF. CDR3 nucleotide sequence: TGTGCCAGCAGCCCGGGGGAGGCCAATGAGCAGTACTTC.

This clonotype was counted many times. This chain connects TRBV20-1 to TRBJ2-4; D might be TRBD1 or TRBD2, each matching 5 bases. V dropped 5 bases and J dropped 0 bases, with 11 bases sitting between them. The CDR3 sequence is 14 residues long. The germline CDR1 and CDR2 sequences are DFQATT and SNEGSKA (reference sequence). CDR3 protein: CSADGTIAKNIQYF. The CDR3 region has the DNA TGCAGTGCTGATGGGACCATAGCCAAAAACATTCAGTACTTC.

At least ten counts were recorded for this clonotype. This sequence joins TRBV5-4 and TRBJ1-3, with D unclear. Germline V lookup: CDR1 SGHNT, CDR2 YYREEE (reference sequence). The V gene lost 0 bases and the J gene lost 0 bases, with 7 bases spanning the gap. CDR3 size: 15 residues. CDR3 amino acids: CASSLDGDSGNTIYF. The CDR3 coding sequence is TGTGCCAGCAGCTTGGACGGAGACTCTGGAAACACCATATATTTT.

This clonotype was observed at least ten times. This chain joins TRBV20-1 and TRBJ1-5, with TRBD1 matching 9 bases. Germline CDR1 is DFQATT and CDR2 is SNEGSKA (reference sequence). The CDR3 has 14 amino acids. V lost 5 bases and J lost 1; bases outside the gene matches: 3. In DNA form, the CDR3 reads TGCAGTGCTGGCGGGACAGGGAGCAATCAGCCCCAGCATTTT. Its protein product is CSAGGTGSNQPQHF.

This clonotype showed up many times. J is TRBJ2-3 and V is TRBV7-9, with D unresolved. Between the trimmed V and J ends, which lost 5 bases and 8 bases, there was a span of 11 bases. This CDR3 spans 12 amino acids. The germline gives CDR1 SEHNR, CDR2 FQNEAQ (reference sequence). CDR3 bases: TGTGCCAGCAGCCGCCCCCCGGGTACGCAGTATTTT. Translated: CASSRPPGTQYF.

This clonotype was detected many times. This chain links TRBV5-4 with TRBJ2-1, with unresolved D. Trimming took 4 bases from V and 7 from J, leaving 21 bases between them. The CDR3 is 16 amino acids. Germline V gives CDR1 SGHNT, CDR2 YYREEE (reference sequence). For the CDR3, the DNA is TGTGCCAGCAGCGTGGGTTTATCACGGCGTACGAATGAGCAGTTCTTC. Translated: CASSVGLSRRTNEQFF.

This clonotype was picked up many times. One end of the junction is discordant with germline, which a read error may explain. The V and J genes are TRBV5-5 and TRBJ2-3; 7 bases fit TRBD1. The CDR3 extends over 17 amino acids. The germline V gene has CDR1 SGHKS and CDR2 YYEKEE (reference sequence). The CDR3 reads CASSRDSPYHLTDTQYF. In DNA form, the CDR3 reads TGCGCCAGCAGCCGGGACAGCCCCTACCACCTCACAGATACGCAGTATTTT.

This clonotype was seen at least ten times. The chain joins TRBV20-1 to TRBJ2-1; TRBD2 is a possible D gene (5 bases). Trimming took off 0 bases at V and 15 bases at J, with 24 bases between the two ends. Germline-derived CDR1 and CDR2 are DFQATT and SNEGSKA (reference sequence). The CDR3 extends over 15 amino acids. CDR3 loop: CSARDYELGGSSPFF. Written as DNA, the CDR3 is TGCAGTGCTAGAGATTACGAATTGGGCGGGTCATCCCCGTTCTTC.

At least ten counts were recorded for this clonotype. This rearrangement joins TRBV7-8 to TRBJ1-6, with 8 bases fitting TRBD1. V shed 4 bases, J shed 3 bases, and the junction held 5 bases outside the gene matches. CDR3 length equals 16 residues. Per germline, CDR1 SGHVS and CDR2 FQNEAQ. For the CDR3, the DNA is TGTGCCAGCAGCTCGATCGACAGGGGCTATAATTCACCCCTCCACTTT. Its translation: CASSSIDRGYNSPLHF.

The table lists this clonotype with many counts. In DNA, the CDR3 is TGCGCCAGCGTCCAACGAGATGGGTTTTGCCTCGGGCGAGAGACCCAGTACTTC. It yields the protein CASVQRDGFCLGRETQYF. The V and J genes are TRBV10-1 and TRBJ2-5, with no clear D. The ends were cut back, 8 bases at V and 4 bases at J, with 29 bases in the middle. Germline V CDR1 and CDR2: WNHNN, SYGVQD (reference sequence). The CDR3 consists of 18 residues.

CDR3 nucleotides: TGTGCCAGCAGCTTGGACAGAAGGGAGACCCAGTACTTC. Protein sequence: CASSLDRRETQYF. J is TRBJ2-5 and V is TRBV7-9; tentative D call: TRBD1 (6 bases). The CDR3 contains 13 residues. CDR1 is SEHNR and CDR2 is FQNEAQ in the germline V gene (reference sequence). The V gene lost 3 bases and the J gene lost 5 bases, with 10 bases spanning the gap.